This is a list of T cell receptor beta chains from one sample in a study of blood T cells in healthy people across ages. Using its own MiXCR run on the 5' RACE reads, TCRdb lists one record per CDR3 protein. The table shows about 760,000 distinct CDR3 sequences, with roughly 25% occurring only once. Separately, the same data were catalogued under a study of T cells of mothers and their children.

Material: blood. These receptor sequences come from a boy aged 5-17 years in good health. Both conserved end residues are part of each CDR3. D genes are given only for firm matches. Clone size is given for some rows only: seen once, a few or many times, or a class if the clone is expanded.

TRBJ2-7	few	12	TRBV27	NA	CASSPGMGEQYF	TGTGCCAGCAGCCCCGGTATGGGTGAGCAGTACTTC
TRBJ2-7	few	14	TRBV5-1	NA	CASSLDRKDYEQYF	TGCGCCAGCAGCTTGGACAGAAAGGACTACGAGCAGTACTTC
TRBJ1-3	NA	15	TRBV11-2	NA	CASTLMGPPGNTIYF	TGTGCCAGCACCCTAATGGGACCGCCTGGAAACACCATATATTTT
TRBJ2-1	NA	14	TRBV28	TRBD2	CASKSSGKSNEQFF	TGTGCCAGCAAATCCAGCGGGAAAAGCAATGAGCAGTTCTTC
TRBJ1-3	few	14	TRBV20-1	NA	CSASRGPSGNTIYF	TGCAGTGCTAGCCGGGGACCCTCTGGAAACACCATATATTTT
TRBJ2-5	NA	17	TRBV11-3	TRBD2	CASSLFLRRGDQETQYF	TGTGCCAGCAGCTTATTTCTTAGGCGGGGGGATCAAGAGACCCAGTACTTC
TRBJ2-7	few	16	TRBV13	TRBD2	CASSLDLAGVGYEQYF	TGTGCCAGCAGCTTAGATCTAGCGGGAGTCGGCTACGAGCAGTACTTC
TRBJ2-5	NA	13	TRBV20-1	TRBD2	CSARLAGGETQYF	TGCAGTGCTAGATTAGCGGGGGGAGAGACCCAGTACTTC
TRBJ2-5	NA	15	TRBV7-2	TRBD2	CASSSGLAQWETQYF	TGTGCCAGCAGCTCGGGACTAGCTCAATGGGAGACCCAGTACTTC
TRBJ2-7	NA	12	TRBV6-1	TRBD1	CASRSTGNKQYF	TGTGCCAGCAGATCGACAGGGAACAAGCAGTACTTC
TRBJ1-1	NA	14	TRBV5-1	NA	CASSFKGADTEAFF	TGCGCCAGCAGCTTCAAAGGGGCTGACACTGAAGCTTTCTTT
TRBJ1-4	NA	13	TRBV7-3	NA	CASSSYVGEKLFF	TGTGCCAGCAGCTCCTATGTAGGGGAAAAACTGTTTTTT
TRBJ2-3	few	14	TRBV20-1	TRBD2	CSAVAGGLADTQYF	TGCAGTGCTGTAGCGGGAGGTCTGGCAGATACGCAGTATTTT
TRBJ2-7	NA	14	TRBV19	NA	CASSMLGATYEQYF	TGTGCCAGTAGTATGCTGGGGGCTACGTACGAGCAGTACTTC
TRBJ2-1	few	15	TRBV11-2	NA	CASSLLGGGLNEQFF	TGTGCCAGCAGCTTATTGGGGGGGGGGCTCAATGAGCAGTTCTTC
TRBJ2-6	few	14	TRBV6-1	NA	CASIAISGANVLTF	TGTGCCAGCATTGCGATTTCTGGGGCCAACGTCCTGACTTTC
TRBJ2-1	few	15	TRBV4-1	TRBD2	CASIEGLAEGTQQFF	TGCGCCAGCATCGAGGGACTAGCGGAGGGGACCCAGCAGTTCTTC
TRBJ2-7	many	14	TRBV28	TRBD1	CASSLVSGGYEQYF	TGTGCCAGCAGTTTAGTTTCAGGGGGCTACGAGCAGTACTTC
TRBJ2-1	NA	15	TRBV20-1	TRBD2	CSAQRTTSGIGEQFF	TGCAGTGCTCAAAGGACGACTAGCGGGATAGGTGAGCAGTTCTTC
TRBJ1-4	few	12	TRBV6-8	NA	CASAGTPEKLFF	TGTGCCAGCGCTGGGACGCCTGAAAAACTGTTTTTT
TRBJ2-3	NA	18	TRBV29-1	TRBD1	CSAALTGGVREVTDTQYF	TGCAGCGCCGCCCTGACAGGGGGCGTGCGGGAGGTCACAGATACGCAGTATTTT
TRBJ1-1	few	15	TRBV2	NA	CASSEAQGPRTEAFF	TGTGCCAGCAGTGAAGCGCAGGGCCCCAGGACTGAAGCTTTCTTT
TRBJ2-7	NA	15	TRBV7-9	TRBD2	CASSWELAVSYEQYF	TGTGCCAGCAGCTGGGAACTAGCGGTCTCCTACGAGCAGTACTTC
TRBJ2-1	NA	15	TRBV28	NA	CASSFTVGSSNEQFF	TGTGCCAGCAGTTTCACCGTGGGCAGTTCGAATGAGCAGTTCTTC
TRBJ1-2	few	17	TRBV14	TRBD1	CASSQLPTTGKSYGYTF	TGTGCCAGCAGCCAACTGCCCACGACAGGGAAGAGTTATGGCTACACCTTC
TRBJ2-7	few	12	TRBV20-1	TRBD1	CSVTGDTYEQYF	TGCAGTGTGACAGGGGATACCTACGAGCAGTACTTC
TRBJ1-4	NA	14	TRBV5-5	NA	CASSLTGEFEKLFF	TGTGCCAGCAGCTTGACGGGGGAGTTTGAAAAACTGTTTTTT
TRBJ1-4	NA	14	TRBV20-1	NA	CSAPRRSSNEKLFF	TGCAGTGCTCCGAGGCGGTCGAGTAATGAAAAACTGTTTTTT
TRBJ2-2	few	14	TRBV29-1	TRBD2	CSVDWGGDTGELFF	TGCAGCGTTGATTGGGGGGGAGACACCGGGGAGCTGTTTTTT
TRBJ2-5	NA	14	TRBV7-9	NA	CASSFLQTEETQYF	TGTGCCAGCAGCTTTCTCCAAACCGAGGAGACCCAGTACTTC